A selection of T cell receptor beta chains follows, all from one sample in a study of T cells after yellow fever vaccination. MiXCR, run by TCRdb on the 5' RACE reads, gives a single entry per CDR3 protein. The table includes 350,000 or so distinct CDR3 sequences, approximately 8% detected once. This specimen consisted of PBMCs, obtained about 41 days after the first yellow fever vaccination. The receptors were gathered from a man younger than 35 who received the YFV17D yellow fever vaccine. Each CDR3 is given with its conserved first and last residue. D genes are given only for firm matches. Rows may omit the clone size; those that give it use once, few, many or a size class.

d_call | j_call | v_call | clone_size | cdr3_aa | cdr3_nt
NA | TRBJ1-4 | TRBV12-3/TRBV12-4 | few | CASGEQRASEKLFF | TGTGCCAGCGGGGAGCAGAGGGCTAGTGAAAAACTGTTTTTT
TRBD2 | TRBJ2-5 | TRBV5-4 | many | CASSLGLAGGETQYF | TGTGCCAGCAGCTTGGGGCTAGCGGGGGGCGAGACCCAGTACTTC
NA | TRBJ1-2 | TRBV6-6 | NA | CASSTGPVLGYTF | TGTGCCAGCAGCACGGGACCCGTCTTAGGCTACACCTTC
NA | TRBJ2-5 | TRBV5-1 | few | CASSFSFAGIQETQYF | TGCGCCAGCAGCTTCTCCTTTGCCGGGATACAAGAGACCCAGTACTTC
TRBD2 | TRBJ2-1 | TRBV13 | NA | CASSSRLANNEQFF | TGTGCCAGCAGCTCACGACTAGCCAACAATGAGCAGTTCTTC
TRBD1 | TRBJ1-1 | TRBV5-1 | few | CASSKGQEGDEAFF | TGCGCCAGCAGCAAAGGACAGGAGGGCGATGAAGCTTTCTTT
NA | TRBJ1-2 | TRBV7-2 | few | CASSQDGYGYTF | TGTGCCAGCAGTCAGGACGGCTATGGCTACACCTTC
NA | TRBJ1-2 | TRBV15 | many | CATSRNQERDGYTF | TGTGCCACCAGCAGAAACCAAGAACGGGATGGCTACACCTTC
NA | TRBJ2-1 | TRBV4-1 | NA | CASSQRGYEQFF | TGCGCCAGCAGCCAAAGGGGTTATGAGCAGTTCTTC
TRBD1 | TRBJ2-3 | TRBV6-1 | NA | CAVGQGVWSADTQYF | TGTGCCGTCGGACAGGGAGTATGGTCGGCAGATACGCAGTATTTT
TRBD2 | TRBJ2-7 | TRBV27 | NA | CASSSRFGTSLLYEQYF | TGTGCCAGCAGTTCACGGTTCGGGACTAGCCTCCTCTACGAGCAGTACTTC
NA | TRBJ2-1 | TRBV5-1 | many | CASSGDSGSYNEQFF | TGCGCCAGCAGCGGAGACAGTGGGTCCTACAATGAGCAGTTCTTC
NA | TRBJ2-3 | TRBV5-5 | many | CASSFRGPGTQYF | TGTGCCAGCAGCTTCCGGGGCCCGGGGACGCAGTATTTT
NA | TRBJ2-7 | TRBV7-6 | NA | CASSLDALSYEQYF | TGTGCCAGCAGCTTAGATGCGCTGTCTTACGAGCAGTACTTC
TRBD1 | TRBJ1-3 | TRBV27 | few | CASSLSRGDSSGNTIYF | TGTGCCAGCAGTTTATCTCGCGGGGACAGCTCTGGAAACACCATATATTTT
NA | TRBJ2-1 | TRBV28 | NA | CASSLSFLGTEQFF | TGTGCCAGCAGTTTAAGTTTTCTTGGGACAGAGCAGTTCTTC
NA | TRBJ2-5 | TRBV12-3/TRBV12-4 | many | CASSWGMGETQYF | TGTGCCAGCAGTTGGGGTATGGGGGAGACCCAGTACTTC
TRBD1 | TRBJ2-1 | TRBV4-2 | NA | CASSRTGVYSYNEQFF | TGTGCCAGCAGCCGCACAGGGGTCTACTCCTACAATGAGCAGTTCTTC
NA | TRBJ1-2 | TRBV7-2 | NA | CASSLMQGTMRGTF | TGTGCCAGCAGCTTAATGCAGGGTACTATGAGGGGCACCTTC
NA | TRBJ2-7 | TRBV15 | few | CATSRVGQYYEQYF | TGTGCCACCAGCAGAGTAGGACAGTACTACGAGCAGTACTTC
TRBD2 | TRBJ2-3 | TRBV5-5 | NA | CASSFIAGSFYTDTQYF | TGTGCCAGCAGCTTTATAGCGGGGTCCTTTTACACAGATACGCAGTATTTT
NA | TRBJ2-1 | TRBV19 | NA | CASSPLLAGLGEQFF | TGTGCCAGTAGTCCTCTTCTTGCGGGACTCGGTGAGCAGTTCTTC
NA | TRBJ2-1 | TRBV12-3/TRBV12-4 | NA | CASIPGASYNEQFF | TGTGCCAGCATCCCGGGAGCCTCCTACAATGAGCAGTTCTTC
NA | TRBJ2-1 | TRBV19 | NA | CASSQWGNYNEQFF | TGTGCCAGTAGTCAATGGGGGAACTACAATGAGCAGTTCTTC
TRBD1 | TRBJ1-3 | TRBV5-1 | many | CASSQGQGAGNTIYF | TGCGCCAGCAGCCAGGGACAGGGAGCTGGAAACACCATATATTTT
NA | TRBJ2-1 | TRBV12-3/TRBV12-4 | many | CASSPLGNRYNEQFF | TGTGCCAGCAGCCCCCTCGGGAATCGGTACAATGAGCAGTTCTTC
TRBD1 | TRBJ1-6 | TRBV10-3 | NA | CAISEGGPVSSPLHF | TGTGCCATCAGTGAAGGGGGCCCGGTGAGTTCACCCCTCCACTTT
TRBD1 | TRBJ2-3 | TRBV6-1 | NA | CASSELQGADTQYF | TGTGCCAGCAGTGAGCTACAGGGGGCAGATACGCAGTATTTT
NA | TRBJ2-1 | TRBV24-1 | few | CATSESGPKEVEQFF | TGTGCCACCAGTGAATCCGGGCCTAAGGAGGTTGAGCAGTTCTTC
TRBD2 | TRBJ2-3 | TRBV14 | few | CASSPLTSGGAGSTDTQYF | TGTGCCAGCAGCCCCTTGACTAGCGGGGGGGCTGGGAGCACAGATACGCAGTATTTT
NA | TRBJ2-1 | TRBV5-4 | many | CASSSTARFNEQFF | TGTGCCAGCAGCTCGACTGCCCGATTTAATGAGCAGTTCTTC
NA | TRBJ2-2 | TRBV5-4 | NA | CASSLDRAQNTGEPFF | TGTGCCAGCAGCTTGGACAGGGCCCAAAACACCGGGGAGCCGTTTTTT
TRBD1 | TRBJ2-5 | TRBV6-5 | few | CASSYGTGMYQETQYF | TGTGCCAGCAGTTACGGGACAGGGATGTACCAAGAGACCCAGTACTTC
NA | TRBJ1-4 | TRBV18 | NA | CASSPRGEDEKLFF | TGTGCCAGCTCACCTAGGGGTGAGGATGAAAAACTGTTTTTT
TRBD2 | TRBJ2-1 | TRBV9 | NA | CASSVVGTSGPLHNEQFF | TGTGCCAGCAGCGTAGTAGGGACTAGCGGTCCCCTTCACAATGAGCAGTTCTTC
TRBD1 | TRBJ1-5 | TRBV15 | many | CATSIGFTGEGNQPQHF | TGTGCCACCAGCATCGGATTTACAGGGGAAGGCAATCAGCCCCAGCATTTT
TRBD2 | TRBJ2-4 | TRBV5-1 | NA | CASSLTTQGEASGGHKNIQYF | TGCGCCAGCAGCTTGACGACCCAGGGTGAGGCTAGCGGGGGGCACAAAAACATTCAGTACTTC
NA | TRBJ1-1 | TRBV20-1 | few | CSARLGTVNTEAFF | TGCAGTGCTAGACTAGGGACGGTGAACACTGAAGCTTTCTTT
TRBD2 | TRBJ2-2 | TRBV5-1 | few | CASSPPTYTGGLFF | TGCGCCAGCAGCCCCCCGACCTACACGGGGGGGCTGTTTTTT
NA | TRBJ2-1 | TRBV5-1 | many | CASSSLPGGEQFF | TGCGCCAGCAGCTCCCTACCAGGAGGTGAGCAGTTCTTC
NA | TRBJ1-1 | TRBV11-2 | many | CASSLALGNTEAFF | TGTGCCAGCAGCTTAGCGCTGGGGAACACTGAAGCTTTCTTT
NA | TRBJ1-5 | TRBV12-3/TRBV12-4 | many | CASQEFEGQPQHF | TGTGCCAGCCAAGAATTTGAGGGTCAGCCCCAGCATTTT
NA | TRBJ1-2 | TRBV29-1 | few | CSVAKDYGYTF | TGCAGCGTTGCAAAGGACTATGGCTACACCTTC
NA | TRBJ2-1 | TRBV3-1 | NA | CASSHPARDNEQFF | TGTGCCAGCAGCCACCCCGCGCGGGACAATGAGCAGTTCTTC
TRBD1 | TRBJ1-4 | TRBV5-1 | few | CASSSNAGTADEKLFF | TGCGCCAGCAGCTCTAACGCCGGGACAGCTGATGAAAAACTGTTTTTT
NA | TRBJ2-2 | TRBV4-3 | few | CASSHTRHTGELFF | TGCGCCAGCAGCCATACCCGGCACACCGGGGAGCTGTTTTTT